The 32 T cell receptor beta chains in this list originate from one sample, sequenced in a study of T cell changes during pregnancy in multiple sclerosis. Using immunoSEQ multiplex PCR, the repertoire was profiled, and TCRdb retains in-frame clones only, with some absent. The sample lists tens of thousands of clones; 90% to 95% were seen once. Sequences were derived from CD4+ T cells from peripheral blood mononuclear cells, sampled in the third trimester of pregnancy. All receptors come from a female donor in good health, enrolled as a control in a pregnancy study.

The chain joins TRBV4-1 to TRBJ1-5; D may be TRBD1 (5 bases). The CDR3 contains 17 residues. CDR1 MGHRA and CDR2 YSYEKL come from the germline V gene. Trimming left V 1 base short and J 6 bases short, with 19 bases between. CDR3 in DNA: TGCGCCAGCAGCCAAGTTGTATCATCAGGGTTAGGTCAGCCCCAGCATTTT. Protein product: CASSQVVSSGLGQPQHF.

The chain links TRBV18 to TRBJ1-1; D unresolved. Germline CDR1 and CDR2: KGHSH and LQKENI. CDR3 size: 16 residues. V shed 0 bases and J shed 1 base, with 12 bases lying between them. In DNA form, the CDR3 reads TGTGCCAGCTCACCACCGAGCCGACACCAGAACACTGAAGCTTTCTTT. Translation: CASSPPSRHQNTEAFF.

The chain recombines TRBV18 with TRBJ1-6, with D maybe TRBD1 (6 bases). The germline CDR1 and CDR2 sequences are KGHSH and LQKENI. Trimming removed 3 bases from V and 8 bases from J, with 14 bases in between. This CDR3 contains 15 residues. The CDR3 DNA reads as TGTGCCAGCTCACCGGTTGGGTCAGGGGATTCACCCCTCCACTTT. It yields the protein CASSPVGSGDSPLHF.

The genes are TRBV30 and TRBJ2-3; tentative D call: TRBD2 (6 bases). The ends were cut back, 0 bases at V and 2 bases at J, with 12 bases in the middle. Germline V gene sequence: CDR1 GTSNPN, CDR2 SVGIG (reference sequence). The length of the CDR3 is 15 residues. CDR3 in amino acids: CAWSVRRRDTDTQYF. CDR3 nucleotides: TGTGCCTGGAGTGTAAGGAGGCGGGACACAGATACGCAGTATTTT. Based on the CDR3 plus reference TRBV30 and TRBJ2-3, the full variable domain is SQTIHQWPATLVQPVGSPLSLECTVEGTSNPNLYWYRQAAGRGLQLLFYSVGIGQISSEVPQNLSASRPQDRQFILSSKKLLLSDSGFYLCAWSVRRRDTDTQYFGPGTRLTVL.

The rearrangement uses TRBV5-6 and TRBJ1-1, with TRBD1 matching over 9 bases. Losses at the gene ends were 4 bases for V and 1 base for J; bases not matched to a gene: 5. The CDR3 consists of 15 residues. Germline loops: CDR1 SGHDT, CDR2 YYEEEE. DNA for the CDR3: TGTGCCAGCAGCGGGGGGACAGGGCGGAACACTGAAGCTTTCTTT. Its protein product is CASSGGTGRNTEAFF.

The chain joins TRBV27 to TRBJ1-2; D is unresolved. Germline V gives CDR1 MNHEY, CDR2 SMNVEV (reference sequence). The CDR3 is made up of 14 amino acids. V was cut by 5 bases and J by 4 bases, with 14 bases left in between. CDR3: CASSRTDLGYGYTF. The CDR3 DNA is TGTGCCAGCAGTCGGACGGACTTGGGCTATGGCTACACCTTC.

The rearrangement links TRBV6-1 to TRBJ2-6, with D perhaps TRBD2 (5 bases). The V gene's germline CDR1 is MNHNS and CDR2 SASEGT. Trimming took 1 base from V and 2 from J, leaving 9 bases between them. The CDR3 runs 16 residues. The DNA of the CDR3 is TGTGCCAGCAGTGAAGTGGTCGGGGCTGGGGCCAACGTCCTGACTTTC. Protein: CASSEVVGAGANVLTF.

The J gene is TRBJ1-6, the V gene TRBV5-1, with D unresolved. The V and J ends lost 0 bases and 3 bases respectively, with 7 bases between them. This CDR3 spans 15 amino acids. Germline assignment: CDR1 SGHRS and CDR2 YFSETQ. For the CDR3, the DNA is TGCGCCAGCAGCTTGGGAGAAAACTATAATTCACCCCTCCACTTT. Translation gives CASSLGENYNSPLHF.

V is TRBV5-4 and J is TRBJ1-2; TRBD1 aligns across 9 bases. V lost 3 bases, J lost 4 bases, and 4 bases stayed unmatched. Germline CDR1 is SGHNT and CDR2 is YYREEE (reference sequence). The CDR3 totals 14 residues. CDR3 protein: CASSWDRAPYGYTF. In DNA form, the CDR3 reads TGTGCCAGCAGCTGGGACAGGGCACCCTATGGCTACACCTTC.

The chain combines TRBV6-6 with TRBJ2-7; D gene ambiguous. The V gene's germline CDR1 is MNHNY and CDR2 SVGAGI (reference sequence). Trimming took off 0 bases at V and 4 bases at J, with 4 bases between the two ends. The CDR3 extends over 12 amino acids. CDR3 in amino acids: CASSYSSYEQYF. The CDR3 DNA reads TGTGCCAGCAGTTACTCGAGTTACGAGCAGTACTTC.

This clone was detected once. This rearrangement joins TRBV19 to TRBJ2-5; D might be TRBD1 (6 bases). The V and J ends lost 5 bases and 5 bases respectively, with 12 bases between them. This CDR3 has 13 residues. Germline values: CDR1 LNHDA, CDR2 SQIVND (reference sequence). The CDR3 loop reads CASSEQGRETQYF. In nucleotides, the CDR3 is TGTGCCAGTAGTGAACAGGGCCGCGAGACCCAGTACTTC.

This clone appeared once. The genes are TRBV27 and TRBJ1-4; 11 positions match TRBD1. Trimming at V came to 6 bases and at J to 7 bases, leaving 7 bases not matched to a gene. The CDR3 is 15 residues long. In germline, CDR1 is MNHEY, CDR2 SMNVEV (reference sequence). CDR3 residues: CASRSDRGRREKLFF. The CDR3 DNA sequence: TGTGCCAGCAGGTCGGACAGGGGGCGACGTGAAAAACTGTTTTTT.

This sequence joins TRBV5-5 and TRBJ1-3; TRBD1 aligns across 8 bases. Germline values: CDR1 SGHKS, CDR2 YYEKEE (reference sequence). V gave up 4 bases and J gave up 8 bases; unmatched junction bases: 5. The CDR3 has 13 amino acids. The CDR3 coding sequence is TGTGCCAGCAGCCTCGACAGGGGAGACACCATATATTTT. Translated, it gives CASSLDRGDTIYF.

This chain uses TRBV18 with TRBJ2-7, with 9 bases that match TRBD1. V trimming: 3 bases; J trimming: 7 bases; junction bases outside the gene matches: 13. Germline assignment: CDR1 KGHSH and CDR2 LQKENI. The CDR3 consists of 16 residues. For the CDR3, the DNA is TGTGCCAGCTCACCCCGGACAGGGGACGTTAACGGTGAGCAGTACTTC. Its translation is CASSPRTGDVNGEQYF.

The chain employs TRBV28 and TRBJ2-5, with D possibly TRBD1 on 6 matching bases. The ends were cut back, 3 bases at V and 3 bases at J, with 17 bases in the middle. The CDR3 covers 16 residues. Germline CDR1 reads MDHEN; CDR2 reads SYDVKM. DNA for the CDR3: TGTGCCAGCAGTTTTACCGAGGGCAGGGGCGAAGAGACCCAGTACTTC. Protein: CASSFTEGRGEETQYF.

The V call is TRBV5-5, the J call TRBJ2-5, with D perhaps TRBD2 (6 bases). Trimming removed 3 bases at V and 1 base at J, with 13 bases between. CDR3 length: 15 residues. CDR1 SGHKS and CDR2 YYEKEE come from the germline V gene (reference sequence). The CDR3 loop is CASSSRVGGQETQYF. Written as DNA, the CDR3 is TGTGCCAGCAGCTCCAGGGTCGGGGGCCAAGAGACCCAGTACTTC. The complete variable domain, with remaining parts taken from reference TRBV5-5 and TRBJ2-5, reads DAGVTQSPTHLIKTRGQQVTLRCSPISGHKSVSWYQQVLGQGPQFIFQYYEKEERGRGNFPDRFSARQFPNYSSELNVNALLLGDSALYLCASSSRVGGQETQYFGPGTRLLVL.

This sequence joins TRBV25-1 and TRBJ2-1, with D possibly matching TRBD1 (6 bases). This CDR3 region has 15 residues. Germline CDR1 reads MGHDK; CDR2 reads SYGVNS. Trimming removed 11 bases at V and 5 bases at J, with 22 bases between. The DNA for the CDR3 is TGTGCCCTACCGAAGGAACGATGGGACAACAATGAGCAGTTCTTC. This encodes CALPKERWDNNEQFF.

The J gene is TRBJ2-1, the V gene TRBV7-6, with D possibly matching TRBD2 (6 bases). Trimming left V 1 base short and J 0 bases short, with 13 bases between. In germline, CDR1 is SGHVS, CDR2 FNYEAQ. The CDR3 length is 17 residues. CDR3 sequence (DNA): TGTGCCAGCAGCTTAGGGTGGCGGGGTAGCTCCTACAATGAGCAGTTCTTC. Translating it yields CASSLGWRGSSYNEQFF.

The chain joins TRBV7-3 to TRBJ2-3; tentative D call: TRBD2 (5 bases). The germline CDR1 and CDR2 sequences are SGHTA and FQGTGA. The CDR3 loop spans 15 amino acids. The V gene lost 2 bases and the J gene lost 6 bases, with 15 bases spanning the gap. The CDR3 protein is CASSLALSGVDTQYF. Written as DNA, the CDR3 is TGTGCCAGCAGCTTAGCCCTCAGCGGTGTGGATACGCAGTATTTT. Based on the CDR3 plus reference TRBV7-3 and TRBJ2-3, the full variable domain is GAGVSQTPSNKVTEKGKYVELRCDPISGHTALYWYRQSLGQGPEFLIYFQGTGAADDSGLPNDRFFAVRPEGSVSTLKIQRTERGDSAVYLCASSLALSGVDTQYFGPGTRLTVL.

The genes are TRBV6-5 and TRBJ1-2, with D hard to call. Germline V gives CDR1 MNHEY, CDR2 SVGAGI. V was cut by 0 bases and J by 5 bases, with 10 bases left in between. The CDR3 runs 14 residues. CDR3 region: CASSYSATGYGYTF. The CDR3 coding sequence is TGTGCCAGCAGTTACTCTGCGACCGGGTATGGCTACACCTTC.

The chain carries TRBV19 and TRBJ1-2; possible D gene TRBD1, 6 bases. Germline-derived CDR1 and CDR2 are LNHDA and SQIVND (reference sequence). The CDR3 covers 13 residues. The germline V and J ends were trimmed by 8 bases and 3 bases, with 13 bases remaining between them. The CDR3 here is CASRGDTDYGYTF. CDR3 nucleotide sequence: TGTGCCAGTCGTGGGGACACCGACTATGGCTACACCTTC.

J is TRBJ2-2 and V is TRBV11-3, with D possibly matching TRBD1 (5 bases). V lost 7 bases to trimming and J lost 3 bases, with 6 bases between them. The CDR3 sequence is 12 residues long. Looked up from germline, CDR1 is SGHNT and CDR2 is YENEEA. The CDR3 DNA is TGTGCCAGCAAAGGGGACACCGGGGAGCTGTTTTTT. Encoded protein: CASKGDTGELFF.

The rearrangement uses TRBV6-5 and TRBJ2-1, with 9 bases identical to TRBD1. The V segment lost 0 bases and the J segment 8 bases; nucleotides outside the gene matches: 8. The CDR3 length is 16 residues. Germline lookup yields CDR1 MNHEY and CDR2 SVGAGI. CDR3: CASSYSIGGQGDEQFF. CDR3 in DNA: TGTGCCAGCAGTTACTCGATCGGGGGACAGGGTGATGAGCAGTTCTTC.

This chain joins TRBV15 and TRBJ1-2; 7 nucleotides align to TRBD1. Losses at the gene ends were 1 base for V and 5 bases for J; bases not matched to a gene: 10. The length of the CDR3 is 16 residues. The germline V gene encodes CDR1 LNHNV and CDR2 YYDKDF (reference sequence). The DNA for the CDR3 is TGTGCCACCAGCAGAGGCCCGGGACAGTACCCATATGGCTACACCTTC. Translating gives CATSRGPGQYPYGYTF.

The CDR3 region has the DNA TGTGCCAGCAGCAAATTGCCAGGCACCGGGGAGCTGTTTTTT. It codes for CASSKLPGTGELFF. The gene calls are TRBV21-1 and TRBJ2-2; no check of the table's D call, TRBD1, against the DNA was made. TRBV21-1 is termed a pseudogene. CDR3 length: 14 residues.

V usage is TRBV9 and J usage is TRBJ2-5; TRBD2 matches at 10 bases. Germline CDR1 and CDR2: SGDLS and YYNGEE. Trimming at V came to 4 bases and at J to 5 bases, leaving 8 bases not matched to a gene. The length of the CDR3 is 15 residues. CDR3 sequence (DNA): TGTGCCAGCAGCCGGGTAGCGGGGGGCCTGGAGACCCAGTACTTC. Its protein is CASSRVAGGLETQYF.

This sequence joins TRBV7-3 and TRBJ2-3, with D hard to call. The germline V gene has CDR1 SGHTA and CDR2 FQGTGA. Trimming took off 5 bases at V and 2 bases at J, with 11 bases between the two ends. The CDR3 covers 14 residues. The CDR3 loop reads CASSRTSYTDTQYF. In nucleotides, the CDR3 is TGTGCCAGCAGCCGAACGTCCTACACAGATACGCAGTATTTT.

The V and J genes are TRBV28 and TRBJ2-1, with 7 bases lining up with TRBD2. This CDR3 region has 15 residues. The germline CDR1 and CDR2 sequences are MDHEN and SYDVKM. V was pared by 6 bases and J by 3 bases, with 8 bases of the junction left unmatched. The CDR3 here is CASSRGSGYYNEQFF. DNA for the CDR3: TGTGCCAGCAGCCGCGGGAGTGGGTACTACAATGAGCAGTTCTTC.

The chain combines TRBV15 with TRBJ2-3; 9 nucleotides align to TRBD1. This CDR3 has 17 residues. The trim removed 0 bases at V and 11 bases at J, leaving 15 bases unmatched. Germline CDR1 is LNHNV and CDR2 is YYDKDF (reference sequence). CDR3 nucleotide sequence: TGTGCCACCAGCAGAGATCCTCCGAGACAGGGGGATGGTGTGCAGTATTTT. It encodes CATSRDPPRQGDGVQYF. The full variable domain, completed using reference TRBV15 and TRBJ2-3, is DAMVIQNPRYQVTQFGKPVTLSCSQTLNHNVMYWYQQKSSQAPKLLFHYYDKDFNNEADTPDNFQSRRPNTSFCFLDIRSPGLGDTAMYLCATSRDPPRQGDGVQYFGPGTRLTVL.

The gene calls are TRBV18 and TRBJ1-5; unclear D gene. The CDR3 covers 16 residues. Germline V lookup: CDR1 KGHSH, CDR2 LQKENI. Trimming removed 2 bases from V and 2 bases from J, with 13 bases in between. Written as DNA, the CDR3 is TGTGCCAGCTCACCAGCAAGCGGGCAGGGCAATCAGCCCCAGCATTTT. Protein sequence: CASSPASGQGNQPQHF.

The rearrangement links TRBV7-9 to TRBJ1-1; 7 nucleotides align to TRBD1. Germline lookup yields CDR1 SEHNR and CDR2 FQNEAQ (reference sequence). The CDR3 length is 13 residues. The junction had 1 base not matched to a gene; V was cut back by 2 bases and J by 4 bases. The CDR3 protein is CASSLRDSTEAFF. CDR3 coding DNA: TGTGCCAGCAGCTTACGGGACAGCACTGAAGCTTTCTTT.

The rearrangement uses TRBV18 and TRBJ1-1; 8 bases are shared with TRBD1. The V gene's germline CDR1 is KGHSH and CDR2 LQKENI. The CDR3 totals 16 residues. With V trimmed by 3 bases and J by 1 base, 7 bases remained unmatched. The CDR3 DNA follows: TGTGCCAGCTCACCCGGACAGGGCGGAGGGAACACTGAAGCTTTCTTT. It yields the protein CASSPGQGGGNTEAFF.